This entry lists 8 T cell receptor beta chains sequenced from one sample in a study of identical twins. One entry per CDR3 protein, called by TCRdb with MiXCR from the 5' RACE reads. This sample has fewer than 550,000 distinct CDR3 sequences; approximately 14% occur once, and the top ten carry approximately 1%. The same data also went into a second study, on yellow fever vaccine responses in identical twins.

Sequenced sample: CD4+ T cells sorted from blood. The receptor source for this set is a woman aged 18-35 years in good health.

The chain combines TRBV7-3 with TRBJ2-1, with 8 bases aligning to TRBD1. Germline CDR1 and CDR2: SGHTA and FQGTGA. CDR3 length: 16 residues. Germline trimming cut 4 bases from V and 2 bases from J; bases unmatched to any gene: 7. The CDR3 is CASSSADRVAYNEQFF. DNA for the CDR3: TGTGCCAGCAGCTCCGCGGACAGGGTAGCCTACAATGAGCAGTTCTTC.

This clonotype appeared many times. The genes are TRBV29-1 and TRBJ2-7, with a weak D call TRBD2 (5 bases). CDR1 and CDR2 from the germline V gene are SQVTM and ANQGSEA. This CDR3 has 15 amino acids. V was trimmed by 6 bases and J by 4 bases, leaving 22 bases between them. The CDR3 protein is CSVAGSRDTPYEQYF. The DNA of the CDR3 is TGCAGCGTAGCCGGAAGTCGGGATACCCCTTACGAGCAGTACTTC.

This clonotype was seen a handful of times. V gene TRBV13 combines with J gene TRBJ2-2; D is unclear. The germline V gene has CDR1 PRHDT and CDR2 FYEKMQ (reference sequence). Deletions cut 5 bases from V and 2 bases from J, with 18 bases between. There are 17 residues in the CDR3. CDR3 sequence (DNA): TGTGCCAGCAGCCGCAGAATGAAGATGGATAACACCGGGGAGCTGTTTTTT. Translating gives CASSRRMKMDNTGELFF.

This clonotype has a handful of counts. V gene TRBV28 combines with J gene TRBJ2-1; no clear D gene. Germline V gene data show CDR1 as MDHEN and CDR2 as SYDVKM. The CDR3 runs 14 residues. V was clipped by 6 bases and J by 9 bases, with 18 bases between them. The CDR3 bases are TGTGCCAGCAGAAAGGGAAAGTCGGCTGCTGAGCAGTTCTTC. It yields the protein CASRKGKSAAEQFF. The full variable domain, its missing parts supplied by reference TRBV28 and TRBJ2-1, is DVKVTQSSRYLVKRTGEKVFLECVQDMDHENMFWYRQDPGLGLRLIYFSYDVKMKEKGDIPEGYSVSREKKERFSLILESASTNQTSMYLCASRKGKSAAEQFFGPGTRLTVL.

This clonotype was found a few times. The chain is built from TRBV28 and TRBJ1-5; a weak D match, TRBD1 (5 bases). The CDR3 has 15 amino acids. Germline CDR1 reads MDHEN; CDR2 reads SYDVKM. The germline V and J ends were trimmed by 2 bases and 3 bases, with 11 bases remaining between them. CDR3 in amino acids: CASSLGGRVNQPQHF. The CDR3 nucleotides are TGTGCCAGCAGTTTAGGAGGCAGGGTCAATCAGCCCCAGCATTTT.

This clonotype showed up just a few times. The chain combines TRBV10-3 with TRBJ2-5; 7 nucleotides align to TRBD2. This CDR3 region has 16 residues. Germline V CDR1 and CDR2: ENHRY, SYGVKD. The junction had 8 bases not matched to a gene; V was cut back by 4 bases and J by 0 bases. CDR3 nucleotide sequence: TGTGCCATCAGTGCGTCGGCTAGCGGTAACCAAGAGACCCAGTACTTC. It is translated as CAISASASGNQETQYF.

In its sample, this clonotype was seen a few times. The chain is built from TRBV7-2 and TRBJ2-3; D may be TRBD1 (6 bases). The ends were cut back, 3 bases at V and 5 bases at J, with 9 bases in the middle. In germline, CDR1 is SGHTA, CDR2 FQGNSA. The CDR3 is made up of 13 amino acids. CDR3 nucleotide sequence: TGTGCCAGCAGCTTTCCCAGGGGAGATACGCAGTATTTT. Protein product: CASSFPRGDTQYF. The whole variable domain, filled in from reference TRBV7-2 and TRBJ2-3, reads GAGVSQSPSNKVTEKGKDVELRCDPISGHTALYWYRQSLGQGLEFLIYFQGNSAPDKSGLPSDRFSAERTGGSVSTLTIQRTQQEDSAVYLCASSFPRGDTQYFGPGTRLTVL.

This clonotype was recorded many times. This chain uses TRBV13 with TRBJ2-3; D perhaps matches TRBD1 (6 bases). Between the trimmed V and J ends, which lost 5 bases and 7 bases, there was a span of 10 bases. The CDR3 is 12 residues long. The germline gives CDR1 PRHDT, CDR2 FYEKMQ (reference sequence). CDR3 loop: CASSLRGNTQYF. CDR3 DNA: TGTGCCAGCAGCCTCAGGGGAAATACGCAGTATTTT. The full variable domain, with the rest looked up from reference TRBV13 and TRBJ2-3, is AAGVIQSPRHLIKEKRETATLKCYPIPRHDTVYWYQQGPGQDPQFLISFYEKMQSDKGSIPDRFSAQQFSDYHSELNMSSLELGDSALYFCASSLRGNTQYFGPGTRLTVL.